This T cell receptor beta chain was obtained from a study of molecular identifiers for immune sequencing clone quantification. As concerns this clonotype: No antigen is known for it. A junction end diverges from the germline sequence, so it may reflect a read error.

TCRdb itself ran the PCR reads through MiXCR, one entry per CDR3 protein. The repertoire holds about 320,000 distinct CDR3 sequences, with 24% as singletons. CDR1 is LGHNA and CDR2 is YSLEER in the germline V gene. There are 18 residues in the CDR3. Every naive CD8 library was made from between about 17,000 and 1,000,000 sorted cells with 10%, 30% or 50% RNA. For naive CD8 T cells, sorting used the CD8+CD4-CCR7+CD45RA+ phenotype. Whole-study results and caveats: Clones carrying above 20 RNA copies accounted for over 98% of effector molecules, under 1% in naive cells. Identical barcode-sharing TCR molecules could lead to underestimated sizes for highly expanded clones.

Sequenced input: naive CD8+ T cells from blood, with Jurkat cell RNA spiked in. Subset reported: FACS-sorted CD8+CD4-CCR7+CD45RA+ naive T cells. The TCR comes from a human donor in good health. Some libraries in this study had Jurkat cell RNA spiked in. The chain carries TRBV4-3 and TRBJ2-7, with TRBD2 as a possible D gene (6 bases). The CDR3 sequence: CASSQGLFGGDISYGQYF. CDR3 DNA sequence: TGCGCCAGCAGCCAAGGGTTGTTCGGGGGAGACATCTCCTACGGGCAGTACTTC.